These 26 T cell receptor beta chains came from one sample sequenced in a study of spatial heterogeneity in lung cancer. Regarding time point: blood at routine non-recurrence follow-up after resection. No cells were sorted before sequencing. The whole RNA sequenced was extracted from tumor, nontumor lung or frozen PBMC. TCRdb re-called the 5' RACE reads through MiXCR, storing one row per CDR3 protein. The profile shows under 150,000 distinct CDR3 sequences, 9% to 15% of them singletons. The sample consisted of PBMCs, taken at follow-up. The receptors come from a male donor with early-stage non-small cell lung cancer.

The V gene is TRBV9, the J gene TRBJ1-6; the match to TRBD1 covers 10 bases. This CDR3 is built from 15 residues. Unmatched junction bases numbered 7, after V lost 4 bases and J lost 9 bases. From germline, CDR1 is SGDLS and CDR2 YYNGEE. In DNA, the CDR3 is TGTGCCAGCAGCCCGGGACAGGGGAAAGGTTCACCCCTCCACTTT. As protein: CASSPGQGKGSPLHF.

Of note for this clonotype: This is likely a read error, given that the CDR3 carries no conserved phenylalanine or tryptophan at its end. Because the CDR3's place on the DNA is in doubt, the DNA is left out and the CDR3 is given as listed by TCRdb. CDR3: CASSSDSPFS. This chain connects TRBV27 to TRBJ1-3; the listed D gene, TRBD1, was not tested against the DNA. Looked up from germline, CDR1 is MNHEY and CDR2 is SMNVEV (reference sequence). The CDR3 is 10 residues long, counting both termini.

This CDR3 is CASSRQSQETQYF. CDR3 DNA sequence: TGTGCCAGCAGTCGACAGAGCCAAGAGACCCAGTACTTC. The chain is built from TRBV7-2 and TRBJ2-5; the D gene is possibly TRBD1 (5 bases). CDR1 is SGHTA, CDR2 FQGNSA, per germline. The CDR3 runs 13 residues. V lost 6 bases, J lost 1 base, and 9 bases lay in between. Full variable domain (missing parts from reference TRBV7-2 and TRBJ2-5): GAGVSQSPSNKVTEKGKDVELRCDPISGHTALYWYRQSLGQGLEFLIYFQGNSAPDKSGLPSDRFSAERTGGSVSTLTIQRTQQEDSAVYLCASSRQSQETQYFGPGTRLLVL.

This clonotype was counted between two and nine times. The chain links TRBV12-3 or TRBV12-4 to TRBJ1-5; 9 positions agree with TRBD1. V dropped 5 bases and J dropped 5; count of bases not matched to a gene: 7. The CDR3 loop spans 15 amino acids. This chain's CDR3 is CASSGGQGFYQPQHF. CDR3 in DNA: TGTGCCAGCAGTGGGGGACAGGGTTTCTATCAGCCCCAGCATTTT.

In its sample, this clonotype was seen many times. The chain joins TRBV4-1 to TRBJ2-7; 7 bases fit TRBD2. J was trimmed by 7 bases and V by 0 bases; bases with no gene match: 12. This CDR3 has 16 amino acids. Germline V gives CDR1 MGHRA, CDR2 YSYEKL. CDR3 nucleotide sequence: TGCGCCAGCAGCCAAGAAGGAGCGGGGTCGTTTGGAGAGCAGTACTTC. Translated, it gives CASSQEGAGSFGEQYF.

This clonotype showed up just a few times. The J gene is TRBJ2-1, the V gene TRBV11-2, with D uncertain. Deletions cut 2 bases from V and 0 bases from J, with 11 bases between. Germline V gene data show CDR1 as SGHAT and CDR2 as FQNNGV. The CDR3 is made up of 16 amino acids. The CDR3 spells CASSLRVVSSYNEQFF. The CDR3 DNA reads TGTGCCAGCAGCTTAAGGGTAGTCAGCTCCTACAATGAGCAGTTCTTC.

The chain has TRBV14 and TRBJ1-1; maybe TRBD1 (5 bases). V was trimmed by 0 bases and J by 1 base, leaving 18 bases between them. Germline V gene lookup returns CDR1 SGHDN and CDR2 FVKESK. The CDR3 length is 18 residues. CDR3 coding DNA: TGTGCCAGCAGCCAAGATCTGGGACGGGCGGGAAAGAACACTGAAGCTTTCTTT. Translated: CASSQDLGRAGKNTEAFF.

This clonotype was counted a few times. The J gene is TRBJ1-2, the V gene TRBV29-1; maybe TRBD1 (5 bases). Germline V CDR1 and CDR2: SQVTM, ANQGSEA. Trimming cost V 6 bases and J 1 base, with 12 bases left between them. This CDR3 region has 13 residues. The CDR3 protein is CSVPQGNNYGYTF. The CDR3 DNA reads as TGCAGCGTCCCCCAGGGAAATAACTATGGCTACACCTTC.

This sequence joins TRBV20-1 and TRBJ1-6; tentative D call: TRBD1 (6 bases). The CDR3 consists of 14 residues. The V end was cut by 3 bases, the J end by 11 bases, with 17 bases between. Germline CDR1 reads DFQATT; CDR2 reads SNEGSKA (reference sequence). The DNA of the CDR3 is TGCAGTGCTAGGGAATGGTCAGGGGATACACCCCTCCACTTT. Protein: CSAREWSGDTPLHF.

The chain links TRBV6-5 to TRBJ1-1; a possible D gene is TRBD1 (6 bases). The CDR3 is made up of 13 amino acids. The V gene lost 6 bases and the J gene lost 6 bases, with 14 bases spanning the gap. From germline, CDR1 is MNHEY and CDR2 SVGAGI. In DNA form, the CDR3 reads TGTGCCAGCAGGGATACAGGGTCTCCTGAAGCTTTCTTT. Translation gives CASRDTGSPEAFF.

This clonotype was seen ten or more times. The CDR3, as DNA: TGTGCCAGCAGCTGGGGACCGAAAGGGACTGAAGCTTTCTTT. It translates to CASSWGPKGTEAFF. V and J are TRBV7-2 and TRBJ1-1; possibly TRBD1 for D (5 bases). Per the germline V gene, CDR1 is SGHTA and CDR2 is FQGNSA. The CDR3 is 14 residues long. The V and J ends lost 4 bases and 5 bases respectively, with 14 bases between them.

V gene TRBV20-1 combines with J gene TRBJ2-1; TRBD1 aligns across 9 bases. Trimming at V came to 1 base and at J to 3 bases, leaving 4 bases not matched to a gene. Germline assignment: CDR1 DFQATT and CDR2 SNEGSKA (reference sequence). The CDR3 sequence is 15 residues long. The CDR3 DNA follows: TGCAGTGCTAGAGGGACAGGGGATCACTACAATGAGCAGTTCTTC. This encodes CSARGTGDHYNEQFF.

This clonotype was counted ten times or more. CDR3 loop: CASSQAGTLTDTQYF. CDR3 bases: TGTGCCAGCAGCCAAGCCGGGACTCTCACAGATACGCAGTATTTT. The gene calls are TRBV3-1 and TRBJ2-3; perhaps TRBD2 as D (6 bases). This CDR3 comprises 15 residues. With 1 base removed from V and 2 bases from J, the gap between germline ends came to 10 bases. Germline V lookup: CDR1 LGHDT, CDR2 YNNKEL (reference sequence).

Ten or more counts support this clonotype. The chain is built from TRBV12-3 or TRBV12-4 and TRBJ2-3, with a tentative D call TRBD2 (5 bases). V gave up 2 bases and J gave up 4 bases, with 10 bases separating them. CDR3 length: 14 residues. CDR3 nucleotides: TGTGCCAGCAGTTTACCCCCGGGGTCAGATACGCAGTATTTT. Its translation: CASSLPPGSDTQYF.

The chain combines TRBV9 with TRBJ2-3, with a weak D call TRBD2 (6 bases). Germline V gene sequence: CDR1 SGDLS, CDR2 YYNGEE. The CDR3 runs 17 residues. V gave up 4 bases and J gave up 2 bases, with 20 bases separating them. CDR3 nucleotides: TGTGCCAGCAGCCCCGCTTCCAGGCGGGGTTTCACAGATACGCAGTATTTT. Translation: CASSPASRRGFTDTQYF.

This clonotype has only a few counts. The J gene is TRBJ2-5, the V gene TRBV29-1; 9 bases line up with TRBD1. Germline CDR1 and CDR2: SQVTM and ANQGSEA. This CDR3 is built from 16 residues. V dropped 0 bases and J dropped 7; count of bases not matched to a gene: 12. The DNA of the CDR3 is TGCAGCGTTGAAGATCTACGGGACAGGGATCTTGGGACCCAGTACTTC. As protein: CSVEDLRDRDLGTQYF.

The rearrangement links TRBV4-2 to TRBJ1-4; D gene unclear. The CDR3 length is 13 residues. Per the germline V gene, CDR1 is LGHNA and CDR2 is YNFKEQ. Trimming stripped 7 bases from V and 7 bases from J, with 13 bases between. This chain's CDR3 is CASNLQTGEKLFF. The CDR3 nucleotides are TGTGCCAGCAACCTCCAAACGGGTGAAAAACTGTTTTTT.

This clonotype turned up a few times. V and J are TRBV20-1 and TRBJ2-7, with 8 nucleotides matching TRBD1. Germline assignment: CDR1 DFQATT and CDR2 SNEGSKA (reference sequence). V shed 5 bases and J 0 bases; nucleotides not matched to a gene: 6. The CDR3 sequence is 14 residues long. The CDR3 sequence: CSASGQALSYEQYF. The CDR3 DNA is TGCAGTGCTTCGGGACAGGCCCTCTCCTACGAGCAGTACTTC.

The genes are TRBV2 and TRBJ2-7; 13 positions match TRBD2. Germline V gives CDR1 SNHLY, CDR2 FYNNEI. The CDR3 runs 16 residues. With V trimmed by 5 bases and J by 7 bases, 11 bases remained unmatched. The CDR3 protein is CASSPGLAGASGEQYF. CDR3 in DNA: TGTGCCAGCAGTCCCGGACTAGCGGGGGCTTCTGGGGAGCAGTACTTC.

This sequence joins TRBV6-1 and TRBJ1-1; no clear D. V was pared by 8 bases and J by 1 base, with 14 bases between. This CDR3 comprises 14 residues. CDR1 and CDR2 (germline): MNHNS, SASEGT. For the CDR3, the DNA is TGTGCCAGCGGCAGGACTAGTAGGAACACTGAAGCTTTCTTT. Protein sequence: CASGRTSRNTEAFF.

J is TRBJ2-3 and V is TRBV5-1; 7 bases line up with TRBD1. CDR1 is SGHRS and CDR2 is YFSETQ in the germline V gene. V was clipped by 0 bases and J by 4 bases; unmatched bases: 5. The CDR3 totals 15 residues. The CDR3 loop is CASSLGDSPPDTQYF. For the CDR3, the DNA is TGCGCCAGCAGCTTGGGGGACAGTCCCCCAGATACGCAGTATTTT.

In this sample, this clonotype turned up many times. The chain recombines TRBV6-5 with TRBJ2-7; weak D call: TRBD2 (6 bases). Trimming pared 5 bases from V and 0 bases from J, leaving 14 bases between. CDR1 and CDR2 from the germline V gene are MNHEY and SVGAGI. The CDR3 runs to 15 residues. The DNA of the CDR3 is TGTGCCAGCAGTCCCGGAGGGGTTGTCTCCTACGAGCAGTACTTC. Protein sequence: CASSPGGVVSYEQYF.

The V gene is TRBV6-5, the J gene TRBJ1-1, with 7 bases aligning to TRBD1. CDR1 MNHEY and CDR2 SVGAGI come from the germline V gene. V lost 6 bases, J lost 5 bases, and 6 bases stayed unmatched. This CDR3 has 13 residues. CDR3 sequence reads: CASSPRGMTEAFF. DNA of the CDR3: TGTGCCAGCAGCCCCAGGGGGATGACTGAAGCTTTCTTT.

Worth noting for this clonotype: A read error may produce the germline difference seen at one junction end. The gene calls are TRBV11-3 and TRBJ2-2, with D perhaps TRBD1 (6 bases). Per the germline V gene, CDR1 is SGHNT and CDR2 is YENEEA. The CDR3 sequence is 15 residues long. DNA of the CDR3: TGTGCCAGCAGCTTTAACAGGGCGCCGTACGGGGAGCTGGTTTTT. Its protein product is CASSFNRAPYGELVF.

This clonotype was recorded many times. V and J are TRBV11-2 and TRBJ2-3; D tentatively reads TRBD1 or TRBD2 (5 bases each). Per germline, CDR1 SGHAT and CDR2 FQNNGV. V lost 0 bases to trimming and J lost 6 bases, with 10 bases between them. The length of the CDR3 is 14 residues. The CDR3 here is CASSLDSWGDTQYF. In DNA, the CDR3 is TGTGCCAGCAGCTTAGATTCGTGGGGGGATACGCAGTATTTT. The variable domain in full, with the rest retrieved from reference TRBV11-2 and TRBJ2-3, is EAGVAQSPRYKIIEKRQSVAFWCNPISGHATLYWYQQILGQGPKLLIQFQNNGVVDDSQLPKDRFSAERLKGVDSTLKIQPAKLEDSAVYLCASSLDSWGDTQYFGPGTRLTVL.

There are many counts of this clonotype. The CDR3 loop reads CASSGQGGADTQYF. CDR3 nucleotide sequence: TGTGCCAGCAGTGGGCAGGGTGGCGCAGATACGCAGTATTTT. The chain uses TRBV25-1 and TRBJ2-3; a possible D gene is TRBD1 (5 bases). The V gene lost 4 bases and the J gene lost 4 bases, with 12 bases spanning the gap. The CDR3 spans 14 residues. Germline V CDR1 and CDR2: MGHDK, SYGVNS.